The next 9 T cell receptor beta chains were all read from a single sample in a study of shared clonotypes between healthy human individuals (dated by TCRdb to 2020 to 2022). Library preparation was by the immunoSEQ multiplex PCR assay. Drawn from immuneACCESS, this table holds only the in-frame rearrangements with V and J called that TCRdb kept. Clones are partly lost; checked studies trace under half to an unresolved V gene and leave the rest unexplained. Present in this sample are about 380,000 clones, 96% of which were seen just once. The ten largest clones take up about 0.34% of the sample. The material sequenced was memory CD8+ T cells sorted from blood. Sample cell subset or site, as interpreted from the label and publication: CD45RO+ cells pooled with CCR7-negative TemRA cells. These receptor sequences come from a man aged 25 to 45 in good health.

V gene TRBV5-5 combines with J gene TRBJ2-5; tentative D call: TRBD2 (5 bases). This CDR3 spans 14 amino acids. Germline CDR1 and CDR2: SGHKS and YYEKEE (reference sequence). Trimming pared 0 bases from V and 7 bases from J, leaving 13 bases between. The CDR3 sequence is CASSLEAGLGTQYF. The CDR3 nucleotides read TGTGCCAGCAGCTTGGAAGCAGGACTGGGGACCCAGTACTTC.

The chain combines TRBV10-3 with TRBJ2-7; TRBD1 might be the D (6 bases). The germline V and J ends were trimmed by 2 bases and 4 bases, with 9 bases remaining between them. This CDR3 has 13 amino acids. The germline V gene encodes CDR1 ENHRY and CDR2 SYGVKD. CDR3 in DNA: TGTGCCATCAGTGAGGCCACAGGGTACGAGCAGTACTTC. It codes for CAISEATGYEQYF.

The rearrangement links TRBV4-1 to TRBJ2-3; D possibly corresponds to TRBD2 (5 bases). The CDR3 has 12 residues. Deletions cut 2 bases from V and 11 bases from J, with 11 bases between. Germline values: CDR1 MGHRA, CDR2 YSYEKL. DNA for the CDR3: TGCGCCAGCAGCCAATCCGGGAAGGGGCAGTATTTT. As protein: CASSQSGKGQYF.

This sequence joins TRBV28 and TRBJ1-4; D is perhaps TRBD1 (5 bases). The ends were cut back, 5 bases at V and 5 bases at J, with 15 bases in the middle. The CDR3 consists of 15 residues. Germline CDR1 reads MDHEN; CDR2 reads SYDVKM. The DNA for the CDR3 is TGTGCCAGCAGTCCCCGGGGGGTCTTAAATGAAAAACTGTTTTTT. Protein product: CASSPRGVLNEKLFF.

The chain has TRBV5-1 and TRBJ2-1; D may be TRBD2 (6 bases). Looked up from germline, CDR1 is SGHRS and CDR2 is YFSETQ. The CDR3 covers 15 residues. V was pared by 1 base and J by 2 bases, with 10 bases between. The CDR3 DNA follows: TGCGCCAGCAGCTTGTTCACTAGCACCTACAATGAGCAGTTCTTC. It encodes CASSLFTSTYNEQFF.

This clone was detected once. The CDR3 is CASSRQLNTEAFF. CDR3 sequence (DNA): TGTGCCAGCTCACGGCAGTTGAACACTGAAGCTTTCTTT. This chain joins TRBV18 and TRBJ1-1; D call uncertain. In germline, CDR1 is KGHSH, CDR2 LQKENI. The CDR3 totals 13 residues. The germline V and J ends were trimmed by 4 bases and 0 bases, with 6 bases remaining between them.

The V call is TRBV7-9, the J call TRBJ1-3, with D unclear. Germline V gene sequence: CDR1 SEHNR, CDR2 FQNEAQ (reference sequence). Trimming removed 4 bases from V and 1 base from J, with 14 bases in between. The CDR3 has 16 amino acids. The CDR3 DNA reads as TGTGCCAGCAGCTCACCGAATGGGAGGTCTGGAAACACCATATATTTT. Amino acid sequence: CASSSPNGRSGNTIYF.

This chain connects TRBV7-2 to TRBJ2-7, with TRBD1 identical over 9 bases. CDR1 is SGHTA and CDR2 is FQGNSA in the germline V gene. The CDR3 runs 13 residues. The V segment lost 6 bases and the J segment 3 bases; nucleotides outside the gene matches: 3. CDR3: CASSSTGGYEQYF. In nucleotides, the CDR3 is TGTGCCAGCAGTTCGACAGGGGGCTACGAGCAGTACTTC.

The rearrangement uses TRBV9 and TRBJ2-1; 8 bases are shared with TRBD2. The CDR3 totals 16 residues. V was clipped by 0 bases and J by 2 bases; unmatched bases: 4. Germline V gene sequence: CDR1 SGDLS, CDR2 YYNGEE. CDR3 in amino acids: CASSVAGGDPYNEQFF. CDR3 DNA: TGTGCCAGCAGCGTAGCGGGGGGGGATCCCTACAATGAGCAGTTCTTC. The full variable domain, completed using reference TRBV9 and TRBJ2-1, is DSGVTQTPKHLITATGQRVTLRCSPRSGDLSVYWYQQSLDQGLQFLIQYYNGEERAKGNILERFSAQQFPDLHSELNLSSLELGDSALYFCASSVAGGDPYNEQFFGPGTRLTVL.